This T cell receptor beta chain was recovered during a study of blood T cell repertoires in COVID-19. Turning to the study itself: COVID-19 samples collected from the United States, Italy and Spain covered acute and convalescent phases.

Deletions cut 8 bases from V and 0 bases from J, with 14 bases between. CDR3 size: 14 residues. Per germline, CDR1 LNHDA and CDR2 SQIVND (reference sequence). The study recruited people aged 18 to 89 years across around 23 US areas. Donors in Cohort 3 who had recovered were those with two negative PCRs, healthcare professional clearance, or resolution of their symptoms. Study processing details: Cell counts per sample came from amplifying reference gene primers. TCRdb's copy holds only in-frame clones and misses some; the assay was immunoSEQ multiplex PCR. V, J and clone size derive from that table, while D and trimming were established from the DNA sequence. The sample contains fewer than 250,000 clones, more than 80% of which appear only once.

Material for sequencing was PBMCs or T cells enriched from blood (not recorded which). The TCR sequence derives from a young woman who had recovered from COVID-19. The chain recombines TRBV19 with TRBJ2-7; a possible D gene is TRBD1 (6 bases). The CDR3 nucleotides read TGTGCCAGTCGAGCCCAGGGGCCCTCCTACGAGCAGTACTTC. Encoded protein: CASRAQGPSYEQYF.